This TCR beta chain is from a study of spatial heterogeneity in lung cancer. On each TCR cDNA molecule, a unique molecular identifier was present. Using its own MiXCR run on the 5' RACE reads, TCRdb lists one record per CDR3 protein. The repertoire holds 10,000 to 11,000 distinct CDR3 sequences, with approximately 24% as singletons. The sample holds a few counts of this clonotype. Documented time point: sample taken at primary tumor resection. Whole RNA came from tumor, nontumor lung or frozen PBMC and was sequenced without being sorted. V was trimmed by 4 bases and J by 3 bases, leaving 19 bases between them. In germline, CDR1 is MNHEY, CDR2 SVGAGI. The CDR3 is 17 residues long.

This chain uses TRBV6-5 with TRBJ2-1; perhaps TRBD1 as D (5 bases). This material consisted of PBMCs, taken at surgery. This sequence was found in a female donor with early-stage non-small cell lung cancer. The CDR3 coding sequence is TGTGCCAGCAGTTGGGATACAGAAGGGGCGAACTACAATGAGCAGTTCTTC. Translation: CASSWDTEGANYNEQFF.